This TCR beta chain was identified during a study of response to subunit inactivated influenza vaccine. Findings and limits, study-wide: It was suggested by the authors that few new T cells are recruited by each seasonal influenza vaccination.

A single record per CDR3 protein comes from TCRdb applying MiXCR to the RT-PCR reads. The data show 750,000 to 850,000 distinct CDR3 sequences, with approximately 17% seen just once and around 9.9% held by the top ten. Worth noting for this clonotype: Its specificity is unknown.

V lost 0 bases and J 9 bases, leaving 9 bases between the germline ends. The CDR3 has 13 residues. The chain recombines TRBV12-3 or TRBV12-4 with TRBJ2-1, with D perhaps TRBD1 (6 bases). Sequenced here: PBMCs from blood, sampled around 5 days after vaccination. The sequence was collected from a man aged 45-65 years who received an inactivated influenza vaccine. CDR3 sequence: CASSLAAGAEQFF. In DNA form, the CDR3 reads TGTGCCAGCAGTTTAGCTGCAGGGGCTGAGCAGTTCTTC.